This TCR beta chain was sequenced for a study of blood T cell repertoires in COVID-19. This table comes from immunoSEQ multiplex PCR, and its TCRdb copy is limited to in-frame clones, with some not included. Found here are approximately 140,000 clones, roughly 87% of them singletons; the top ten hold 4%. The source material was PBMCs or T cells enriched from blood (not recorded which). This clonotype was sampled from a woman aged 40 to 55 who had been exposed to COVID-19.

In DNA, the CDR3 is TGCGCCAGCAGTCAATCGCCGGACAGTAGATATGGCTACACCTTC. As protein: CASSQSPDSRYGYTF. The V gene is TRBV23-1, the J gene TRBJ1-2; tentatively, D is TRBD1 (6 bases). TRBV23-1 is placed among ORFs of uncertain function. The CDR3 runs to 15 residues. Trimming took 0 bases from V and 5 from J, leaving 13 bases between them.